This passage covers 5 T cell receptor beta chains from one sample sequenced in a study of identical twins. TCRdb reprocessed the 5' RACE reads with MiXCR, giving one entry per CDR3 protein. The table has approximately 680,000 distinct CDR3 sequences, 7% to 7.5% seen once. The same sample was also studied in work on yellow fever vaccine responses in identical twins.

The specimen was PBMCs. The receptors were gathered from a woman aged 18-29 years in good health.

This clonotype was counted at least ten times. The CDR3 DNA is TGCGCCAGCAGCTTAGCAGGGGTGAATGAGCAGTTCTTC. Residues: CASSLAGVNEQFF. This chain uses TRBV5-1 with TRBJ2-1; weak D call: TRBD1 (6 bases). The CDR3 sequence is 13 residues long. Trimming took off 2 bases at V and 7 bases at J, with 10 bases between the two ends. In germline, CDR1 is SGHRS, CDR2 YFSETQ.

This chain joins TRBV6-6 and TRBJ2-1, with D uncertain. The V gene's germline CDR1 is MNHNY and CDR2 SVGAGI (reference sequence). CDR3 length: 13 amino acids. The germline V and J ends were trimmed by 7 bases and 4 bases, with 11 bases remaining between them. CDR3 region: CASTPARYNEQFF. The CDR3 nucleotides are TGTGCCAGCACCCCGGCCAGGTACAATGAGCAGTTCTTC.

Only one count was recorded for this clonotype. The V gene is TRBV7-6, the J gene TRBJ2-1; D is undetermined. The CDR3 spans 12 residues. V was pared by 1 base and J by 9 bases, with 7 bases between. Germline CDR1 SGHVS, CDR2 FNYEAQ. CDR3 DNA sequence: TGTGCCAGCAGCTTAGGAACCAGTGAGCAGTTCTTC. It translates to CASSLGTSEQFF.

This clonotype was seen more than once but under ten times. The chain carries TRBV6-5 and TRBJ1-1; possible D gene TRBD1, 6 bases. Trimming shortened V by 2 bases and J by 7 bases, and 20 bases separated the two germline ends. The germline CDR1 and CDR2 sequences are MNHEY and SVGAGI. This CDR3 is 16 amino acids long. CDR3 nucleotide sequence: TGTGCCAGCAGTTACGACATCTCAGGGGTCGTTGGTGAAGCTTTCTTT. This gives the protein CASSYDISGVVGEAFF.

This clonotype came up many times. The chain links TRBV24-1 to TRBJ2-3; no clear D. CDR1 KGHDR and CDR2 SFDVKD come from the germline V gene. This CDR3 comprises 13 residues. V was shortened by 4 bases and J by 3 bases, with 7 bases between the two germline ends. CDR3 sequence reads: CATSDQKTDTQYF. The CDR3 bases are TGTGCCACCAGTGACCAAAAAACAGATACGCAGTATTTT.